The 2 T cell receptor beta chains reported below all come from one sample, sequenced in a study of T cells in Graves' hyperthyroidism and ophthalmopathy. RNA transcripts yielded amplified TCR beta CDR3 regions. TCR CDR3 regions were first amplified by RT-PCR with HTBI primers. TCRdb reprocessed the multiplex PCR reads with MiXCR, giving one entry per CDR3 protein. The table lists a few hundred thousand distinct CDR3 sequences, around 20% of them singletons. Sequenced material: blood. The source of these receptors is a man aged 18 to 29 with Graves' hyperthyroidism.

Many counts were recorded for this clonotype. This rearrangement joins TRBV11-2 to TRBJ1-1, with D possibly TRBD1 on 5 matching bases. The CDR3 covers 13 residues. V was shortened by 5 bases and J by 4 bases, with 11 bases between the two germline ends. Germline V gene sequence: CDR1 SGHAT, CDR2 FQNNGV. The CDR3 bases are TGTGCCAGCAGCATGATGGGGGGCACTGAAGCTTTCTTT. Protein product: CASSMMGGTEAFF.

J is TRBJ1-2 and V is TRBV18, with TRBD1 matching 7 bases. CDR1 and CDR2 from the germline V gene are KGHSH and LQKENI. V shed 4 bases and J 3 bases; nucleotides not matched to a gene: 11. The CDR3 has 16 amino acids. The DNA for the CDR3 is TGTGCCAGCTCACTCTTTGGGGACAGTACCTACTATGGCTACACCTTC. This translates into CASSLFGDSTYYGYTF.